Listed below are T cell receptor beta chains from one sample, sequenced in a study. Data came from immunoSEQ multiplex PCR; TCRdb stores just in-frame clones and leaves some out. This sample has about 68,000 clones, with around 93% found just once. Sequencing input: PBMCs. The receptors were sampled from a man aged 40-50 years with rheumatoid arthritis. The CDR3 runs from the conserved cysteine through the conserved F or W. D genes are given only for firm matches. Clone size is not always given. Where it is, it says once, few, many or a class for expanded clones.

cdr3_aa | cdr3_nt | j_call | v_call | clone_size | d_call
CASRGLAGGRSSYNEQFF | TGTGCCAGTAGGGGACTAGCGGGAGGTCGAAGCTCCTACAATGAGCAGTTCTTC | TRBJ2-1 | TRBV19 | - | TRBD2
CSVTSGTGELFF | TGCAGCGTTACTAGCGGCACCGGGGAGCTGTTTTTT | TRBJ2-2 | TRBV29-1 | - | TRBD2
CASSEQGKNTEAFF | TGTGCCAGCAGTGAACAGGGGAAGAACACTGAAGCTTTCTTT | TRBJ1-1 | TRBV6-1 | - | -
CASSQVTGARETQYF | TGTGCCAGCAGCCAAGTAACGGGGGCCAGAGAGACCCAGTACTTC | TRBJ2-5 | TRBV3-1/TRBV3-2 | - | -
CASSLGQGRTDTQYF | TGTGCCAGCAGCTTAGGGCAGGGGCGGACAGATACGCAGTATTTT | TRBJ2-3 | TRBV7-9 | - | -
CASSLSGREGPDTQYF | TGCGCCAGCAGCTTAAGTGGGCGGGAGGGCCCAGATACGCAGTATTTT | TRBJ2-3 | TRBV5-1 | once | TRBD2
CASSFGQGLSYEQYF | TGTGCCAGCAGCTTCGGACAGGGTCTCTCCTACGAGCAGTACTTC | TRBJ2-7 | TRBV7-8 | - | TRBD1
CASSQEQGTLAGQFF | TGTGCCAGCAGCCAAGAACAGGGAACACTAGCGGGGCAGTTCTTC | TRBJ2-1 | TRBV3-1/TRBV3-2 | - | TRBD2
CASSPGQGLPYEQYF | TGTGCCAGCAGCCCAGGACAGGGGTTACCCTACGAGCAGTACTTC | TRBJ2-7 | TRBV5-6 | - | TRBD1
CASLETGANNEQFF | TGCGCCAGCCTCGAGACAGGAGCTAACAATGAGCAGTTCTTC | TRBJ2-1 | TRBV23-1 | - | -
CASGVSGGDNEQFF | TGTGCCAGCGGAGTGAGCGGGGGGGATAATGAGCAGTTCTTC | TRBJ2-1 | TRBV9 | - | TRBD2
CASSLDSGSSYEQYF | TGTGCCAGCAGCTTGGACAGCGGGAGCTCCTACGAGCAGTACTTC | TRBJ2-7 | TRBV5-4 | - | TRBD2
CASSLSGTANEKLFF | TGTGCCAGCAGCTTATCAGGGACAGCGAATGAAAAACTGTTTTTT | TRBJ1-4 | TRBV7-8 | - | TRBD1
CASSSSGTGNTIYF | TGTGCCAGCAGCTCTTCGGGGACTGGAAACACCATATATTTT | TRBJ1-3 | TRBV11-1 | - | -
CASRETATNEKLFF | TGTGCCAGTAGGGAGACCGCTACTAATGAAAAACTGTTTTTT | TRBJ1-4 | TRBV19 | - | -
CASSYLGGRGGETQYF | TGTGCCAGCAGTTACTTAGGCGGGAGAGGGGGAGAGACCCAGTACTTC | TRBJ2-5 | TRBV6-5 | - | -
CASSPWEGPYGYTF | TGTGCCAGCAGCCCATGGGAGGGCCCGTATGGCTACACCTTC | TRBJ1-2 | TRBV7-9 | - | -
CASSEYGTYEQYF | TGTGCCAGCAGCGAGTACGGAACCTACGAGCAGTACTTC | TRBJ2-7 | TRBV7-9 | - | -
CASSLANQQFF | TGTGCCAGCAGCTTAGCTAATCAGCAGTTCTTC | TRBJ2-1 | TRBV7-8 | - | -
CASSYPAYEQYF | TGTGCCAGCAGTTACCCCGCCTACGAGCAGTACTTC | TRBJ2-7 | TRBV6-2/TRBV6-3 | - | -
CASSQGAGVVYNEQFF | TGTGCCAGCAGCCAGGGAGCGGGAGTGGTCTACAATGAGCAGTTCTTC | TRBJ2-1 | TRBV3-1/TRBV3-2 | - | TRBD2
CAWRGQRNTEAFF | TGTGCCTGGAGAGGACAAAGGAACACTGAAGCTTTCTTT | TRBJ1-1 | TRBV30 | once | -
CASRGQGFQPQHF | TGTGCCAGCCGCGGACAGGGCTTCCAGCCCCAGCATTTT | TRBJ1-5 | TRBV25-1 | - | TRBD1
CASSATSGRSEEQYF | TGTGCCAGCAGTGCTACTAGCGGGAGGTCTGAGGAGCAGTACTTC | TRBJ2-7 | TRBV6-6 | - | TRBD2
CASSYIGFEGPKQPQHF | TGTGCCAGCAGTTATATCGGTTTTGAGGGCCCGAAGCAGCCCCAGCATTTT | TRBJ1-5 | TRBV28 | - | -
CASTETGTYGYTF | TGTGCCAGCACTGAGACAGGGACCTATGGCTACACCTTC | TRBJ1-2 | TRBV28 | - | TRBD1
CASSDPSQVGNQPQHF | TGTGCCAGCAGTGACCCCTCCCAGGTGGGCAATCAGCCCCAGCATTTT | TRBJ1-5 | TRBV6-1 | - | -
CASSFDRGNTIYF | TGTGCCAGCAGCTTCGACCGGGGAAACACCATATATTTT | TRBJ1-3 | TRBV7-9 | few | -
CASRQTGPGELFF | TGTGCCAGCCGACAGACAGGGCCCGGGGAGCTGTTTTTT | TRBJ2-2 | TRBV12-3/TRBV12-4 | - | TRBD1
CASSTRTSRTDTQYF | TGTGCCAGCAGCACCCGGACTAGCCGCACAGATACGCAGTATTTT | TRBJ2-3 | TRBV7-2 | - | TRBD2
CASHGLFYNEQFF | TGTGCCAGCCATGGACTCTTCTACAATGAGCAGTTCTTC | TRBJ2-1 | TRBV27 | - | -
CASSLRRNQPQHF | TGTGCCAGCAGCTTAAGACGAAATCAGCCCCAGCATTTT | TRBJ1-5 | TRBV7-2 | - | -
CASRDRSLYQPQHF | TGTGCCAGTAGGGACAGGTCTCTCTATCAGCCCCAGCATTTT | TRBJ1-5 | TRBV19 | - | TRBD1
CASTRSGSSYNEQFF | TGTGCCAGCACGCGTAGCGGGAGCTCCTACAATGAGCAGTTCTTC | TRBJ2-1 | TRBV2 | - | TRBD2
CASSLATGNSPLHF | TGTGCCAGCAGCCTAGCGACAGGGAATTCACCCCTCCACTTT | TRBJ1-6 | TRBV11-2 | - | TRBD1
CASSDFWDGSNQPQHF | TGTGCCAGCAGTGACTTTTGGGATGGAAGCAATCAGCCCCAGCATTTT | TRBJ1-5 | TRBV6-1 | - | -
CASSLDAGVNYGYTF | TGTGCCAGCAGCTTAGACGCAGGGGTTAACTATGGCTACACCTTC | TRBJ1-2 | TRBV7-2 | - | -
CASSLTRVLNIQYF | TGTGCCAGCAGCTTGACGCGGGTACTAAACATTCAGTACTTC | TRBJ2-4 | TRBV5-5 | - | -
CASSFTSGGGSPLHF | TGTGCCAGCAGCTTTACCTCAGGGGGGGGATCACCCCTCCACTTT | TRBJ1-6 | TRBV5-4 | - | TRBD1
CASATGTGGNTIYF | TGTGCCTCCGCTACCGGGACAGGAGGAAACACCATATATTTT | TRBJ1-3 | TRBV30 | - | TRBD1
CASGFGTGEAQPQHF | TGTGCCAGCGGGTTTGGGACAGGGGAGGCTCAGCCCCAGCATTTT | TRBJ1-5 | TRBV2 | - | TRBD1
CASSLVPYRESSPLHF | TGTGCCAGCAGCTTAGTCCCCTACAGGGAGAGTTCACCCCTCCACTTT | TRBJ1-6 | TRBV7-2 | - | -
CASSQPRRGNTEAFF | TGCGCCAGCAGCCAACCTCGGCGCGGGAACACTGAAGCTTTCTTT | TRBJ1-1 | TRBV4-1 | - | -
CASSLLGAYEQYF | TGTGCCAGCAGCTTACTGGGGGCCTACGAGCAGTACTTC | TRBJ2-7 | TRBV7-9 | - | -
CASSRGLPSTDTQYF | TGTGCCAGTAGTAGGGGACTACCTAGCACAGATACGCAGTATTTT | TRBJ2-3 | TRBV19 | - | TRBD2
CATSPLGAHLPNTGELFF | TGTGCCACCAGCCCCCTAGGGGCCCACTTACCCAACACCGGGGAGCTGTTTTTT | TRBJ2-2 | TRBV24-1 | - | -
CASSQSNSPLHF | TGTGCCAGCAGCCAATCAAATTCACCCCTCCACTTT | TRBJ1-6 | TRBV16 | once | -
CASSLTGDYGYTF | TGTGCCAGCAGCTTAACAGGAGACTATGGCTACACCTTC | TRBJ1-2 | TRBV5-6 | - | -
CASSRQGNQPQHF | TGTGCCAGCAGCCGACAGGGGAATCAGCCCCAGCATTTT | TRBJ1-5 | TRBV14 | - | TRBD1
CASSGTEALSTEAFF | TGTGCCAGCAGTGGGACAGAGGCCCTTAGCACTGAAGCTTTCTTT | TRBJ1-1 | TRBV28 | - | TRBD1
CASSQASRIRLTQYF | TGCGCCAGCAGCCAAGCATCACGCATTCGGCTGACCCAGTACTTC | TRBJ2-5 | TRBV4-1 | - | -
CASSPRRAEEQYF | TGTGCCAGCTCACCAAGGAGGGCTGAGGAGCAGTACTTC | TRBJ2-7 | TRBV18 | - | -
CASSELGWDLANEKLFF | TGTGCCAGCAGTGAATTAGGTTGGGACCTAGCAAATGAAAAACTGTTTTTT | TRBJ1-4 | TRBV25-1 | - | -
CASSAVAGRGYTF | TGTGCCAGCAGTGCCGTGGCGGGCCGGGGCTACACCTTC | TRBJ1-2 | TRBV9 | - | -